The 30 T cell receptor beta chains presented below share a single source sample, sequenced in a study of T cell clones after liver transplantation. Generated by immunoSEQ multiplex PCR, the TCRdb table keeps only in-frame clones and is missing some. The table has roughly 100,000 clones, around 84% seen once; the top ten hold about 2.8%. The specimen was CD4+ T cells from blood, collected around 49 months after liver transplant. The receptors were sampled from a human patient who received a liver transplant. The T cells may partly be graft donor cells.

The chain is built from TRBV15 and TRBJ1-4; D is unclear. This CDR3 contains 15 residues. Germline-derived CDR1 and CDR2 are LNHNV and YYDKDF (reference sequence). Trimming pared 0 bases from V and 7 bases from J, leaving 12 bases between. In nucleotides, the CDR3 is TGTGCCACCAGCAGAGATCTGACGGCCCGTGAAAAACTGTTTTTT. It translates to CATSRDLTAREKLFF.

This clone has a handful of counts. The rearrangement links TRBV11-2 to TRBJ1-5, with TRBD1 as a possible D gene (6 bases). This CDR3 is 16 amino acids long. From germline, CDR1 is SGHAT and CDR2 FQNNGV. The V and J ends lost 3 bases and 6 bases respectively, with 18 bases between them. CDR3 protein: CASSLAEGGLGQPQHF. In DNA form, the CDR3 reads TGTGCCAGCAGCTTGGCGGAGGGGGGACTGGGTCAGCCCCAGCATTTT.

DNA for the CDR3: TGTGCCAGTAAAAAACAGAGCTATGGCTACACCTTC. This sequence encodes CASKKQSYGYTF. This rearrangement joins TRBV19 to TRBJ1-2; D gene unclear. V was shortened by 7 bases and J by 4 bases, with 10 bases between the two germline ends. The CDR3 spans 12 residues. In germline, CDR1 is LNHDA, CDR2 SQIVND (reference sequence).

The J gene is TRBJ2-2, the V gene TRBV30; D call uncertain. V was shortened by 5 bases and J by 2 bases, with 12 bases between the two germline ends. The V gene's germline CDR1 is GTSNPN and CDR2 SVGIG (reference sequence). This CDR3 region has 14 residues. The chain's CDR3 is CAWDFTINTGELFF. The CDR3 region has the DNA TGTGCCTGGGACTTCACCATTAACACCGGGGAGCTGTTTTTT.

Written as DNA, the CDR3 is TGTGCCAGCAGCGCAGACAGGGGAGGCGAGCAGTACTTC. Residues: CASSADRGGEQYF. The genes are TRBV7-8 and TRBJ2-7, with TRBD1 identical over 8 bases. Trimming removed 5 bases from V and 6 bases from J; junction bases left unmatched: 6. The CDR3 sequence is 13 residues long. CDR1 is SGHVS, CDR2 FQNEAQ, per germline.

The genes are TRBV11-2 and TRBJ2-7; D call uncertain. V lost 1 base to trimming and J lost 4 bases, with 14 bases between them. The CDR3 consists of 15 residues. The germline V gene has CDR1 SGHAT and CDR2 FQNNGV. CDR3 sequence: CASSLGSGRPYEQYF. In nucleotides, the CDR3 is TGTGCCAGCAGCTTAGGAAGTGGCAGACCGTACGAGCAGTACTTC. The whole variable domain, filled in from reference TRBV11-2 and TRBJ2-7, reads EAGVAQSPRYKIIEKRQSVAFWCNPISGHATLYWYQQILGQGPKLLIQFQNNGVVDDSQLPKDRFSAERLKGVDSTLKIQPAKLEDSAVYLCASSLGSGRPYEQYFGPGTRLTVT.

The gene calls are TRBV19 and TRBJ1-2; 8 bases align to TRBD1. The CDR3 extends over 14 amino acids. CDR1 and CDR2 (germline): LNHDA, SQIVND (reference sequence). J was trimmed by 4 bases and V by 6 bases; bases with no gene match: 7. DNA of the CDR3: TGTGCCAGTAGGCGACAGGGGATGACCTATGGCTACACCTTC. Encoded protein: CASRRQGMTYGYTF. Full variable domain (remainder filled in from reference TRBV19 and TRBJ1-2): DGGITQSPKYLFRKEGQNVTLSCEQNLNHDAMYWYRQDPGQGLRLIYYSQIVNDFQKGDIAEGYSVSREKKESFPLTVTSAQKNPTAFYLCASRRQGMTYGYTFGSGTRLTVV.

J is TRBJ1-6 and V is TRBV5-4, with a possible D match to TRBD1 (5 bases). This CDR3 has 16 residues. Per the germline V gene, CDR1 is SGHNT and CDR2 is YYREEE (reference sequence). Trimming shortened V by 5 bases and J by 7 bases, and 19 bases separated the two germline ends. The CDR3 coding sequence is TGTGCCAGCAGACCCACTCCTGGGGGTACGAATTCACCCCTCCACTTT. Translation: CASRPTPGGTNSPLHF.

J is TRBJ1-2 and V is TRBV19, with D unclear. The CDR3 extends over 15 amino acids. Trimming took off 6 bases at V and 4 bases at J, with 18 bases between the two ends. The germline CDR1 and CDR2 sequences are LNHDA and SQIVND (reference sequence). The CDR3 spells CASSQPSDGSYGYTF. The CDR3 bases are TGTGCCAGTAGCCAACCATCGGACGGGAGCTATGGCTACACCTTC.

The rearrangement uses TRBV9 and TRBJ2-7; D perhaps matches TRBD1 (6 bases). V was pared by 0 bases and J by 7 bases, with 23 bases between. The CDR3 is made up of 17 amino acids. CDR1 and CDR2 (germline): SGDLS, YYNGEE. CDR3 DNA sequence: TGTGCCAGCAGCGTAGGAGCGGTGGCAGGGGTTTCGGGGGAGCAGTACTTC. Encoded protein: CASSVGAVAGVSGEQYF.

This rearrangement joins TRBV18 to TRBJ2-1, with a possible D match to TRBD1 (5 bases). Germline values: CDR1 KGHSH, CDR2 LQKENI. V was cut by 1 base and J by 6 bases, with 16 bases left in between. CDR3 length equals 16 residues. CDR3: CASSPRGASAFNEQFF. CDR3 in DNA: TGTGCCAGCTCACCACGGGGCGCTTCGGCCTTCAATGAGCAGTTCTTC.

This clone was seen only once. The J gene is TRBJ2-3, the V gene TRBV6-5, with TRBD2 identical over 10 bases. Germline V CDR1 and CDR2: MNHEY, SVGAGI. This CDR3 has 15 amino acids. The V segment lost 4 bases and the J segment 7 bases; nucleotides outside the gene matches: 8. The CDR3 loop is CASSSSGGLGNTQYF. The CDR3 DNA follows: TGTGCCAGCAGTTCTAGCGGGGGCCTGGGCAATACGCAGTATTTT.

The rearrangement uses TRBV28 and TRBJ2-1; possible D gene TRBD2, 5 bases. The CDR3 is made up of 14 amino acids. V shed 2 bases and J shed 4 bases, with 9 bases lying between them. Germline CDR1 is MDHEN and CDR2 is SYDVKM. CDR3 DNA sequence: TGTGCCAGCAGTTTACGGACTCGGTACAATGAGCAGTTCTTC. This encodes CASSLRTRYNEQFF.

This sequence joins TRBV5-1 and TRBJ2-7; D is possibly TRBD2 (6 bases). V shed 5 bases and J shed 0 bases, with 9 bases lying between them. Germline V lookup: CDR1 SGHRS, CDR2 YFSETQ. The CDR3 extends over 13 amino acids. The DNA for the CDR3 is TGCGCCAGCAGTCGCGGGGACTCCTACGAGCAGTACTTC. This encodes CASSRGDSYEQYF. Using reference TRBV5-1 and TRBJ2-7 for the parts outside the CDR3, the full variable domain is KAGVTQTPRYLIKTRGQQVTLSCSPISGHRSVSWYQQTPGQGLQFLFEYFSETQRNKGNFPGRFSGRQFSNSRSEMNVSTLELGDSALYLCASSRGDSYEQYFGPGTRLTVT.

This clone appeared once. This chain connects TRBV13 to TRBJ2-6; weak D call: TRBD2 (5 bases). CDR3 length equals 18 residues. Trimming stripped 0 bases from V and 4 bases from J, with 16 bases between. CDR1 and CDR2 (germline): PRHDT, FYEKMQ (reference sequence). CDR3 coding DNA: TGTGCCAGCAGCTTAGGGAGCGGATTATTCTCCGGGGCCAACGTCCTGACTTTC. Residues: CASSLGSGLFSGANVLTF.

The chain uses TRBV11-2 and TRBJ1-1; no firm D call. CDR3 length: 14 residues. The V and J ends lost 5 bases and 5 bases respectively, with 15 bases between them. Germline-derived CDR1 and CDR2 are SGHAT and FQNNGV. The chain's CDR3 is CASSGWRVGTEAFF. DNA of the CDR3: TGTGCCAGCAGCGGCTGGAGGGTAGGGACTGAAGCTTTCTTT.

The chain links TRBV28 to TRBJ2-7; a weak D match, TRBD2 (6 bases). Trimming took 7 bases from V and 6 from J, leaving 13 bases between them. Germline CDR1 and CDR2: MDHEN and SYDVKM. The CDR3 sequence is 12 residues long. The CDR3, as DNA: TGTGCCAGCATACCCTGGGGAGGCGAGCAGTACTTC. Translating gives CASIPWGGEQYF. Supplemented by reference TRBV28 and TRBJ2-7, the full variable domain reads DVKVTQSSRYLVKRTGEKVFLECVQDMDHENMFWYRQDPGLGLRLIYFSYDVKMKEKGDIPEGYSVSREKKERFSLILESASTNQTSMYLCASIPWGGEQYFGPGTRLTVT.

This chain connects TRBV2 to TRBJ2-1; 8 bases are shared with TRBD2. With V trimmed by 4 bases and J by 3 bases, 2 bases remained unmatched. Looked up from germline, CDR1 is SNHLY and CDR2 is FYNNEI. The length of the CDR3 is 14 residues. The CDR3 DNA is TGTGCCAGCAGTGTTGCGGGAGGCTACAATGAGCAGTTCTTC. Amino acids: CASSVAGGYNEQFF.

The chain uses TRBV6-1 and TRBJ2-3; unclear D gene. The germline gives CDR1 MNHNS, CDR2 SASEGT. The CDR3 is 12 amino acids. The germline V and J ends were trimmed by 11 bases and 4 bases, with 13 bases remaining between them. The CDR3 reads CAFAARADTQYF. CDR3 DNA: TGTGCCTTTGCGGCCCGGGCAGATACGCAGTATTTT.

The V gene is TRBV7-2, the J gene TRBJ1-5; 7 nucleotides align to TRBD1. CDR3 length equals 15 residues. Germline CDR1 reads SGHTA; CDR2 reads FQGNSA. The J segment lost 2 bases and the V segment lost 5 bases, leaving 6 bases of the junction unmatched. CDR3 DNA sequence: TGTGCCAGCAGCCTTTCAACAGGGGGCAATCAGCCCCAGCATTTT. Residues: CASSLSTGGNQPQHF.

This chain connects TRBV5-1 to TRBJ2-7, with 7 bases fitting TRBD1. With 4 bases clipped from V and 7 bases from J, the junction kept 5 bases outside the gene matches. This CDR3 region has 12 residues. Germline V gives CDR1 SGHRS, CDR2 YFSETQ. CDR3 region: CASSRPRGEQYF. In DNA form, the CDR3 reads TGCGCCAGCAGCCGGCCCAGGGGGGAGCAGTACTTC.

This clone was recorded once. This rearrangement joins TRBV27 to TRBJ2-2; 9 bases line up with TRBD1. The CDR3 spans 16 residues. The V and J ends lost 1 base and 4 bases, in that order; junction bases with no gene match: 4. Germline CDR1 and CDR2: MNHEY and SMNVEV (reference sequence). CDR3 nucleotides: TGTGCCAGCAGTTTATTCGGGACAGGGCTCACCGGGGAGCTGTTTTTT. Its translation is CASSLFGTGLTGELFF.

This clone was observed once. The genes are TRBV7-3 and TRBJ2-5; D remains ambiguous. The CDR3 totals 15 residues. Between the trimmed V and J ends, which lost 0 bases and 5 bases, there was a span of 13 bases. Germline V gene lookup returns CDR1 SGHTA and CDR2 FQGTGA. For the CDR3, the DNA is TGTGCCAGCAGCTTAACCGGCCTAGTGGGGGAGACCCAGTACTTC. Amino acid sequence: CASSLTGLVGETQYF.

The rearrangement joins TRBV2 to TRBJ1-1; 7 bases are a match to TRBD1. The CDR3 has 13 residues. The V segment lost 11 bases and the J segment 3 bases; nucleotides outside the gene matches: 9. Germline V CDR1 and CDR2: SNHLY, FYNNEI. This CDR3 reads CAGKTGVHTEAFF. CDR3 nucleotides: TGTGCCGGAAAAACAGGGGTGCACACTGAAGCTTTCTTT. Full variable domain (missing parts from reference TRBV2 and TRBJ1-1): EPEVTQTPSHQVTQMGQEVILRCVPISNHLYFYWYRQILGQKVEFLVSFYNNEISEKSEIFDDQFSVERPDGSNFTLKIRSTKLEDSAMYFCAGKTGVHTEAFFGQGTRLTVV.

This chain connects TRBV5-6 to TRBJ2-5, with 10 bases that match TRBD2. The CDR3 consists of 17 residues. Germline V gene lookup returns CDR1 SGHDT and CDR2 YYEEEE. The junction had 10 bases not matched to a gene; V was cut back by 3 bases and J by 2 bases. This CDR3 reads CASSSWGQGLAQETQYF. CDR3 coding DNA: TGTGCCAGCAGCTCCTGGGGTCAGGGACTAGCGCAAGAGACCCAGTACTTC.

J is TRBJ1-3 and V is TRBV7-9; 9 nucleotides align to TRBD1. The CDR3 has 16 residues. With V trimmed by 5 bases and J by 5 bases, 10 bases remained unmatched. Germline CDR1 is SEHNR and CDR2 is FQNEAQ (reference sequence). The CDR3: CASSPTPNRGRNTIYF. Here the CDR3 DNA reads TGTGCCAGCAGCCCCACACCCAACAGGGGGCGAAACACCATATATTTT.

The genes are TRBV7-2 and TRBJ1-3; TRBD1 is a possible D gene (5 bases). The CDR3 contains 14 residues. In germline, CDR1 is SGHTA, CDR2 FQGNSA. V dropped 5 bases and J dropped 2 bases, with 10 bases sitting between them. The chain's CDR3 is CASSKGTAGNTIYF. CDR3 in DNA: TGTGCCAGCAGCAAAGGGACCGCTGGAAACACCATATATTTT. The complete variable domain, with remaining parts taken from reference TRBV7-2 and TRBJ1-3, reads GAGVSQSPSNKVTEKGKDVELRCDPISGHTALYWYRQSLGQGLEFLIYFQGNSAPDKSGLPSDRFSAERTGGSVSTLTIQRTQQEDSAVYLCASSKGTAGNTIYFGEGSWLTVV.

CDR3 sequence reads: CASSFSLAGRTDTQYF. The CDR3, as DNA: TGTGCCAGCAGTTTTAGTCTAGCGGGACGCACAGATACGCAGTATTTT. This chain connects TRBV27 to TRBJ2-3, with 9 nucleotides matching TRBD2. CDR1 is MNHEY and CDR2 is SMNVEV in the germline V gene (reference sequence). V was pared by 3 bases and J by 1 base, with 5 bases of the junction left unmatched. The CDR3 runs 16 residues.

In this sample, this clone turned up once. A much bigger clone sits one base away, suggesting this may be a read error. Other nucleotide sequences from this sample produce the same CDR3. This rearrangement joins TRBV7-9 to TRBJ1-2; 9 nucleotides line up with TRBD1. The CDR3 runs to 14 residues. Trimming took 5 bases from V and 7 from J; bases not matched to a gene: 8. Germline loops: CDR1 SEHNR, CDR2 FQNEAQ (reference sequence). CDR3 residues: CASSEFDRGGGYTF. CDR3 sequence (DNA): TGTGCCAGCAGCGAATTCGACAGGGGGGGTGGCTACACCTTC.

The gene calls are TRBV7-2 and TRBJ2-2; TRBD1 aligns across 10 bases. Germline V gene sequence: CDR1 SGHTA, CDR2 FQGNSA. J was trimmed by 6 bases and V by 2 bases; bases with no gene match: 6. The CDR3 sequence is 16 residues long. CDR3 coding DNA: TGTGCCAGCAGCTTAACCGGGACAGGGGTGGCCGGGGAGCTGTTTTTT. This gives the protein CASSLTGTGVAGELFF.